This TCR beta chain was profiled in a study of beta chain features in type 1 diabetes. Overall study findings and caveats: In comparison with healthy donors, patients had naive, central memory and Treg TCRB repertoires that appeared more similar. Among patients with Type 1 diabetes, TCRB CDR3s were moderately but significantly shorter in every one of the four CD4+ subsets.

Details on this clone: Its matching antigen is unknown.

Reverse transcription of all isolated RNA meant that expressed TCRB transcripts were sequenced. The assay was immunoSEQ multiplex PCR, and TCRdb's table has in-frame clones only and misses some. The table lists about 150,000 clones, 8.5% to 14% of them singletons. It was via CD45RO/CCR7/CD25/CD127/CD95/CD27 that CD4+ naive, central memory, regulatory and stem cell-like memory cells were sorted. Germline V gene sequence: CDR1 SGDLS, CDR2 YYNGEE. This CDR3 is 15 amino acids long. The V end was cut by 3 bases, the J end by 0 bases, with 10 bases between. The sequenced sample was central memory CD4+ T cells from blood. The chain joins TRBV9 to TRBJ1-3; no clear D gene. The clonotype was recovered from a man aged 18 to 30 in good health. The CDR3: CASSAGRNSGNTIYF. The DNA of the CDR3 is TGTGCCAGCAGCGCGGGCAGAAACTCTGGAAACACCATATATTTT.